The T cell receptor beta chain described here comes from a study of immune heterogeneity within non-small cell lung tumors. Study background: Of the tumors, 4 were squamous cell, 9 to 10 non-squamous, and 1 not otherwise specified.

A word on this clonotype: Its antigen is not identified. The junction shows a germline mismatch at one end, possibly a read error.

The CDR3 loop spans 15 amino acids. Germline CDR1 SGHRS, CDR2 YFSETQ. Template input was genomic DNA from bulk tumor (about 600 ng per sample). Several biopsies were collected from each primary tumor during surgery. They were spaced as far apart as possible within the tumor mass. Curative surgery was undertaken by patients, who had untreated, newly diagnosed non-small cell lung cancer. The donors had newly diagnosed non-small cell lung cancer and underwent surgery intended to cure it. Study observations and caveats: T-cell receptor beta clonotypes at high frequency differed largely between individual patients. High-frequency clones unique to single sites coexisted with identical dominant CDR3 beta clonotypes that recurred across tumor sites within a patient.

Multiplex PCR relied on 32 V and 13 J primers to amplify TCR beta CDR3. TCRdb ran MiXCR on the multiplex PCR reads and lists one entry per CDR3 protein. This sample has 20,000 to 25,000 distinct CDR3 sequences, with about 30% found just once. This TCR derives from a man aged 40-55 years with non-small cell lung cancer. The V call is TRBV5-1, the J call TRBJ2-5; 13 bases fit TRBD2. The sample was lung tumor tissue. The DNA of the CDR3 is TGCGTCAGCACCTCGACTAGCGGGAGGACAGAGACCCAGTACTTC. Translating gives CVSTSTSGRTETQYF. The whole variable domain, filled in from reference TRBV5-1 and TRBJ2-5, reads KAGVTQTPRYLIKTRGQQVTLSCSPISGHRSVSWYQQTPGQGLQFLFEYFSETQRNKGNFPGRFSGRQFSNSRSEMNVSTLELGDSALYLCVSTSTSGRTETQYFGPGTRLLVL.